A single sample is the source of the 32 T cell receptor beta chains below, sequenced in a study of blood T cell repertoires in COVID-19 (dated by TCRdb to the early 2020s). Libraries were prepared through the immunoSEQ multiplex PCR assay. Sourced from immuneACCESS, this table was stored by TCRdb with only in-frame sequences that have V and J called. A share of the clones is absent; for the studies checked, an unresolved V gene accounts for under half, and the remainder has no known explanation. This sample lists about 170,000 clones; around 83% were detected once. 3.6% of the sample belongs to the ten largest clones. The source material was PBMCs or T cells enriched from blood (not recorded which). These receptor sequences come from a woman aged 45-65 years in a cohort exposed to, infected with or recovered from COVID-19 (not recorded which).

The V call is TRBV30, the J call TRBJ1-2; D is perhaps TRBD1 (6 bases). The CDR3 covers 12 residues. In germline, CDR1 is GTSNPN, CDR2 SVGIG (reference sequence). With 7 bases removed from V and 4 bases from J, the gap between germline ends came to 13 bases. CDR3 in DNA: TGTGCCTTCGCTGGGACAACCTATGGCTACACCTTC. This sequence encodes CAFAGTTYGYTF. The full variable domain, its missing parts supplied by reference TRBV30 and TRBJ1-2, is SQTIHQWPATLVQPVGSPLSLECTVEGTSNPNLYWYRQAAGRGLQLLFYSVGIGQISSEVPQNLSASRPQDRQFILSSKKLLLSDSGFYLCAFAGTTYGYTFGSGTRLTVV.

This clone was counted a single time. The chain couples TRBV19 to TRBJ1-1; the match to TRBD1 covers 8 bases. CDR3 length: 14 amino acids. V lost 4 bases, J lost 11 bases, and 12 bases stayed unmatched. CDR1 LNHDA and CDR2 SQIVND come from the germline V gene (reference sequence). The CDR3 nucleotides read TGTGCCAGTAGTAAACAAGGACAGGGTTCGAGGGCTTTCTTT. It encodes CASSKQGQGSRAFF.

This clone was observed a single time. The J gene is TRBJ2-5, the V gene TRBV9; tentative D call: TRBD2 (6 bases). CDR3 length equals 16 residues. Trimming cost V 0 bases and J 0 bases, with 12 bases left between them. Looked up from germline, CDR1 is SGDLS and CDR2 is YYNGEE. CDR3 DNA: TGTGCCAGCAGCGTAGAGGGGAGGACGTACCAAGAGACCCAGTACTTC. This codes for CASSVEGRTYQETQYF.

This clone was seen a handful of times. The J gene is TRBJ2-1, the V gene TRBV29-1; TRBD1 agrees at 7 bases. In germline, CDR1 is SQVTM, CDR2 ANQGSEA. There are 14 residues in the CDR3. V trimming: 5 bases; J trimming: 5 bases; junction bases outside the gene matches: 9. The DNA for the CDR3 is TGCAGCGTTCTGACAGGGCGTTCTCACAATGAGCAGTTCTTC. Its translation is CSVLTGRSHNEQFF.

J is TRBJ1-1 and V is TRBV2; D unclear. The CDR3 runs 13 residues. V was cut by 2 bases and J by 1 base, with 5 bases left in between. CDR1 is SNHLY, CDR2 FYNNEI, per germline. This CDR3 reads CASSETENTEAFF. The CDR3 coding sequence is TGTGCCAGCAGTGAAACAGAGAACACTGAAGCTTTCTTT.

This chain uses TRBV9 with TRBJ2-1, with a tentative D call TRBD1 (6 bases). This CDR3 is built from 12 residues. V was pared by 4 bases and J by 7 bases, with 9 bases between. Germline CDR1 reads SGDLS; CDR2 reads YYNGEE. This CDR3 is CASSTTGNEQFF. The DNA for the CDR3 is TGTGCCAGCAGCACGACAGGTAATGAGCAGTTCTTC.

A word on this clone: Germline and junction disagree at one end, which may indicate a read error. This chain joins TRBV7-7 and TRBJ2-5; D is perhaps TRBD1 (6 bases). Germline V gene lookup returns CDR1 SSHAT and CDR2 FNYEAQ (reference sequence). The CDR3 contains 15 residues. The DNA of the CDR3 is TGTGCTAGCAGCTTAGCGTGGGACACCCAAGAGACCCAGTACTTC. Its translation is CASSLAWDTQETQYF. The full variable domain, its missing parts supplied by reference TRBV7-7 and TRBJ2-5, is GAGVSQSPRYKVTKRGQDVTLRCDPISSHATLYWYQQALGQGPEFLTYFNYEAQPDKSGLPSDRFSAERPEGSISTLTIQRTEQRDSAMYRCASSLAWDTQETQYFGPGTRLLVL.

V is TRBV28 and J is TRBJ1-2, with TRBD1 identical over 9 bases. After removal of 2 bases from V and 7 bases from J, the junction contained 8 bases not matched to a gene. The length of the CDR3 is 15 residues. Germline V CDR1 and CDR2: MDHEN, SYDVKM. The CDR3: CASSLELQGALGYTF. CDR3 DNA sequence: TGTGCCAGCAGTTTAGAATTACAGGGGGCTCTTGGCTACACCTTC.

The gene calls are TRBV6-2 or TRBV6-3 and TRBJ2-1; D gene ambiguous. The CDR3 covers 12 residues. The V end lost 6 bases, the J end lost 8 bases, and 11 bases lay between the germline ends. Germline loops: CDR1 MNHEY, CDR2 SVGEGT. CDR3 protein: CASSLEVDEQFF. The CDR3, as DNA: TGTGCCAGCAGCCTCGAGGTCGATGAGCAGTTCTTC.

CDR3 residues: CASSLGPDITYEQYF. Here the CDR3 DNA reads TGTGCCAGCAGCTTAGGGCCGGACATCACCTACGAGCAGTACTTC. The J gene is TRBJ2-7, the V gene TRBV11-2; D may be TRBD1 (5 bases). The CDR3 runs 15 residues. Trimming left V 1 base short and J 2 bases short, with 12 bases between. CDR1 is SGHAT and CDR2 is FQNNGV in the germline V gene. The full variable domain, its missing parts supplied by reference TRBV11-2 and TRBJ2-7, is EAGVAQSPRYKIIEKRQSVAFWCNPISGHATLYWYQQILGQGPKLLIQFQNNGVVDDSQLPKDRFSAERLKGVDSTLKIQPAKLEDSAVYLCASSLGPDITYEQYFGPGTRLTVT.

The table lists this clone with a count of one. V is TRBV10-2 and J is TRBJ2-1, with D perhaps TRBD2 (6 bases). Germline V gene sequence: CDR1 WSHSY, CDR2 SAAADI. This CDR3 is built from 14 residues. V lost 3 bases to trimming and J lost 3 bases, with 9 bases between them. CDR3 bases: TGCGCCAGCAGTGACCGAGCGGGCTACAATGAGCAGTTCTTC. Translated, it gives CASSDRAGYNEQFF.

This rearrangement joins TRBV7-9 to TRBJ2-7; tentative D call: TRBD1 (5 bases). V lost 4 bases and J 6 bases, leaving 16 bases between the germline ends. The CDR3 has 14 residues. From germline, CDR1 is SEHNR and CDR2 FQNEAQ (reference sequence). The CDR3 here is CASSSQMTVAEQYF. The CDR3 DNA follows: TGTGCCAGCAGCTCCCAAATGACAGTTGCCGAGCAGTACTTC.

This clone was detected only once. V usage is TRBV7-9 and J usage is TRBJ2-7; perhaps TRBD2 as D (5 bases). CDR1 and CDR2 from the germline V gene are SEHNR and FQNEAQ (reference sequence). The CDR3 extends over 16 amino acids. Trimming took off 4 bases at V and 2 bases at J, with 18 bases between the two ends. The CDR3 here is CASSSISGGHAYEQYF. Here the CDR3 DNA reads TGTGCCAGCAGCTCCATTTCGGGCGGGCACGCCTACGAGCAGTACTTC.

This chain uses TRBV5-4 with TRBJ2-7, with a possible D match to TRBD2 (5 bases). Trimming stripped 6 bases from V and 7 bases from J, with 23 bases between. Germline V gene data show CDR1 as SGHNT and CDR2 as YYREEE (reference sequence). This CDR3 is built from 15 residues. Here the CDR3 reads CASTAGPTRTGEQYF. The CDR3 nucleotides read TGTGCCAGCACAGCCGGGCCAACGAGAACGGGGGAGCAGTACTTC.

The J gene is TRBJ1-6, the V gene TRBV27, with D unresolved. The CDR3 length is 16 residues. The V end lost 0 bases, the J end lost 6 bases, and 12 bases lay between the germline ends. Germline V gene lookup returns CDR1 MNHEY and CDR2 SMNVEV (reference sequence). The CDR3 DNA reads TGTGCCAGCAGTTTATCCCCGGGAGTAGTTAATTCACCCCTCCACTTT. Its protein product is CASSLSPGVVNSPLHF.

This clone was found once. J is TRBJ1-4 and V is TRBV14, with D unclear. Germline CDR1 and CDR2: SGHDN and FVKESK. The CDR3 covers 17 residues. V lost 2 bases and J lost 4, with 17 bases in between. CDR3 nucleotides: TGTGCCAGCAGCCAATTTGGGGAGGTCGCTTATAATGAAAAACTGTTTTTT. Translation: CASSQFGEVAYNEKLFF.

The rearrangement joins TRBV7-9 to TRBJ2-3; 7 bases map to TRBD1. CDR3 length: 14 residues. Germline CDR1 is SEHNR and CDR2 is FQNEAQ (reference sequence). V was clipped by 5 bases and J by 6 bases; unmatched bases: 8. The CDR3 is CASSLTGIGDTQYF. In DNA, the CDR3 is TGTGCCAGCAGCCTGACAGGGATTGGTGATACGCAGTATTTT. Supplemented by reference TRBV7-9 and TRBJ2-3, the full variable domain reads DTGVSQNPRHKITKRGQNVTFRCDPISEHNRLYWYRQTLGQGPEFLTYFQNEAQLEKSRLLSDRFSAERPKGSFSTLEIQRTEQGDSAMYLCASSLTGIGDTQYFGPGTRLTVL.

On this clone itself: One junction end disagrees with the germline gene, perhaps due to a read error. The chain links TRBV7-7 to TRBJ2-2; 8 nucleotides agree with TRBD1. CDR3 size: 15 residues. Germline CDR1 reads SSHAT; CDR2 reads FNYEAQ (reference sequence). DNA for the CDR3: TGTGCTAGCAGCCGATCGGACAGGGCCCACGGGGAGCTGTTTTTT. It translates to CASSRSDRAHGELFF.

The chain uses TRBV6-5 and TRBJ1-1; a weak D match, TRBD1 (5 bases). Germline CDR1 MNHEY, CDR2 SVGAGI. V lost 2 bases and J 5 bases, leaving 15 bases between the germline ends. This CDR3 has 15 amino acids. The CDR3 coding sequence is TGTGCCAGCAGTTACCGAAGGGACTTTAAAACTGAAGCTTTCTTT. It yields the protein CASSYRRDFKTEAFF.

The chain couples TRBV30 to TRBJ1-6; 10 bases map to TRBD1. V was pared by 8 bases and J by 8 bases, with 6 bases of the junction left unmatched. The CDR3 is made up of 13 amino acids. Germline V lookup: CDR1 GTSNPN, CDR2 SVGIG (reference sequence). CDR3 in DNA: TGTGCCCGCCAGACAGGGGGCGATTCACCCCTCCACTTT. As protein: CARQTGGDSPLHF.

The V gene is TRBV5-1, the J gene TRBJ2-3; 7 nucleotides agree with TRBD2. Unmatched junction bases numbered 5, after V lost 7 bases and J lost 0 bases. Germline V CDR1 and CDR2: SGHRS, YFSETQ. The CDR3 has 14 amino acids. The CDR3 DNA sequence: TGCGCCAGCGGCGGGGGAATTAGCACAGATACGCAGTATTTT. The encoded protein is CASGGGISTDTQYF.

CDR3 bases: TGCAGCGCTTATCGGCCTGGCGGTTACAATGAGCAGTTCTTC. This codes for CSAYRPGGYNEQFF. V is TRBV29-1 and J is TRBJ2-1, with D unresolved. V was cut by 7 bases and J by 4 bases, with 17 bases left in between. Germline assignment: CDR1 SQVTM and CDR2 ANQGSEA. The CDR3 spans 14 residues.

The genes are TRBV6-5 and TRBJ2-7; possible D gene TRBD2, 6 bases. There are 15 residues in the CDR3. The germline V and J ends were trimmed by 6 bases and 0 bases, with 15 bases remaining between them. Germline CDR1 and CDR2: MNHEY and SVGAGI. The DNA for the CDR3 is TGTGCCAGCAGAAATAGCGGACCCCCCTCCTACGAGCAGTACTTC. Its translation is CASRNSGPPSYEQYF.

Here the CDR3 reads CASSAGGTDGAYEQYF. CDR3 nucleotides: TGTGCCAGCAGCGCGGGGGGGACGGATGGGGCCTACGAGCAGTACTTC. The V gene is TRBV9, the J gene TRBJ2-7; 8 nucleotides line up with TRBD2. The CDR3 totals 16 residues. The germline gives CDR1 SGDLS, CDR2 YYNGEE. J was trimmed by 2 bases and V by 3 bases; bases with no gene match: 10.

This clone was seen just once. V usage is TRBV6-5 and J usage is TRBJ1-5, with 7 positions matching TRBD1. The length of the CDR3 is 14 residues. Unmatched junction bases numbered 5, after V lost 9 bases and J lost 0 bases. Germline V gives CDR1 MNHEY, CDR2 SVGAGI. CDR3 sequence: CASAGTDSNQPQHF. In DNA, the CDR3 is TGTGCCAGTGCCGGGACAGATAGCAATCAGCCCCAGCATTTT.

The chain is built from TRBV6-1 and TRBJ1-3; D not resolved. CDR1 is MNHNS, CDR2 SASEGT, per germline. This CDR3 has 13 amino acids. V shed 2 bases and J shed 4 bases, with 6 bases lying between them. CDR3 in DNA: TGTGCCAGCAGTGAATCAGGCGGAAACACCATATATTTT. It is translated as CASSESGGNTIYF.

The chain carries TRBV10-3 and TRBJ1-2; 8 bases are a match to TRBD1. Germline loops: CDR1 ENHRY, CDR2 SYGVKD. After removal of 4 bases from V and 6 bases from J, the junction contained 4 bases not matched to a gene. This CDR3 has 13 amino acids. The CDR3 DNA is TGTGCCATCAGTGTCGGACAGGGAAATGGCTACACCTTC. It translates to CAISVGQGNGYTF.

The CDR3 nucleotides read TGTGCCAGCAGCCCAGGCCGTGGACACCACAATGAGCAGTTCTTC. This sequence encodes CASSPGRGHHNEQFF. The chain links TRBV11-3 to TRBJ2-1, with a possible D match to TRBD1 (5 bases). The CDR3 is 15 amino acids. The ends were cut back, 5 bases at V and 5 bases at J, with 16 bases in the middle. The V gene's germline CDR1 is SGHNT and CDR2 YENEEA.

This sequence joins TRBV28 and TRBJ1-4; maybe TRBD1 (5 bases). This CDR3 has 13 residues. The ends were cut back, 10 bases at V and 5 bases at J, with 14 bases in the middle. CDR1 and CDR2 from the germline V gene are MDHEN and SYDVKM. The CDR3 is CATFGGFNEKLFF. In DNA form, the CDR3 reads TGTGCCACCTTCGGGGGGTTCAATGAAAAACTGTTTTTT. Full variable domain (missing parts from reference TRBV28 and TRBJ1-4): DVKVTQSSRYLVKRTGEKVFLECVQDMDHENMFWYRQDPGLGLRLIYFSYDVKMKEKGDIPEGYSVSREKKERFSLILESASTNQTSMYLCATFGGFNEKLFFGSGTQLSVL.

The V call is TRBV2, the J call TRBJ2-7, with 7 bases lining up with TRBD1. Germline V gene lookup returns CDR1 SNHLY and CDR2 FYNNEI. The V gene end was trimmed by 2 bases and the J gene end by 6 bases; junction bases not matched to a gene: 4. This CDR3 is 13 amino acids long. The CDR3 reads CASSERQGGEQYF. The DNA of the CDR3 is TGTGCCAGCAGTGAAAGACAGGGCGGCGAGCAGTACTTC.

The V call is TRBV19, the J call TRBJ1-5; 7 bases agree with TRBD1. V trimming: 5 bases; J trimming: 2 bases; junction bases outside the gene matches: 3. Per germline, CDR1 LNHDA and CDR2 SQIVND (reference sequence). This CDR3 comprises 14 residues. CDR3 sequence reads: CASSDTGGNQPQHF. CDR3 in DNA: TGTGCCAGTAGTGACACAGGGGGCAATCAGCCCCAGCATTTT.

This clone was found once. The chain carries TRBV2 and TRBJ2-4, with 8 positions matching TRBD2. Per the germline V gene, CDR1 is SNHLY and CDR2 is FYNNEI. J was trimmed by 7 bases and V by 2 bases; bases with no gene match: 10. The CDR3 runs 16 residues. This chain's CDR3 is CASSETGGPLVNIQYF. CDR3 coding DNA: TGTGCCAGCAGTGAAACGGGGGGGCCGTTGGTTAACATTCAGTACTTC.